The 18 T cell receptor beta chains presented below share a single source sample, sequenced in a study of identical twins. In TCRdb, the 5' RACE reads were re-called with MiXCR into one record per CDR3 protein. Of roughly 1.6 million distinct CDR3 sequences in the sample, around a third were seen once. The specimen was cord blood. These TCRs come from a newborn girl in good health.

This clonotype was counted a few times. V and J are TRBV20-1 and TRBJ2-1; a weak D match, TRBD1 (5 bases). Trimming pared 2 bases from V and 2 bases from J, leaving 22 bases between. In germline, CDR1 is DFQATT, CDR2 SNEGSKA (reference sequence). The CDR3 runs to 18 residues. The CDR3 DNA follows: TGCAGTGCTAGAATCGTGGGGTCCGTTAAAGGGGCCTACAATGAGCAGTTCTTC. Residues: CSARIVGSVKGAYNEQFF.

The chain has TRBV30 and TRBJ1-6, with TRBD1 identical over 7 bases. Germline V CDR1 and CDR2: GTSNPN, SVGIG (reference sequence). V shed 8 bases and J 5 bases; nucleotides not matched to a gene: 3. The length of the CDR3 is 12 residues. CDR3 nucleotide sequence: TGTGCCGTCGGGACAGATAATTCACCCCTCCACTTT. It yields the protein CAVGTDNSPLHF.

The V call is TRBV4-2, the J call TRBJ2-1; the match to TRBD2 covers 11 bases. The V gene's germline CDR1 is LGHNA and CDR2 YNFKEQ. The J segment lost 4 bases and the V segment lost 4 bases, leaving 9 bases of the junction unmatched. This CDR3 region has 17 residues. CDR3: CASSPRPASGGYNEQFF. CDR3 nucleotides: TGTGCCAGCAGCCCAAGACCCGCTAGCGGGGGGTACAATGAGCAGTTCTTC.

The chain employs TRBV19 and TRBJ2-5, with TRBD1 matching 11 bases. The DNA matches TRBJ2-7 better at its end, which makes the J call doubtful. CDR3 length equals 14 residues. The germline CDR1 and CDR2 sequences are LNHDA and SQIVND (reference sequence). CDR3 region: CASSSLDRGHEQYF. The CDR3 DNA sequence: TGTGCCAGTAGTTCGCTGGACAGGGGGCACGAGCAGTACTTC.

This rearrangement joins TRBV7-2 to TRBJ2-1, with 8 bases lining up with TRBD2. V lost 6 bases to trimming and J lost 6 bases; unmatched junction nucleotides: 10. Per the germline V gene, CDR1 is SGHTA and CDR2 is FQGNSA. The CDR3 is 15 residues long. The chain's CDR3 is CASSLTAGAPNEQFF. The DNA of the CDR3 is TGTGCCAGCAGTTTAACAGCGGGGGCGCCCAATGAGCAGTTCTTC. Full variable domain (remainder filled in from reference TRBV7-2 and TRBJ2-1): GAGVSQSPSNKVTEKGKDVELRCDPISGHTALYWYRQSLGQGLEFLIYFQGNSAPDKSGLPSDRFSAERTGGSVSTLTIQRTQQEDSAVYLCASSLTAGAPNEQFFGPGTRLTVL.

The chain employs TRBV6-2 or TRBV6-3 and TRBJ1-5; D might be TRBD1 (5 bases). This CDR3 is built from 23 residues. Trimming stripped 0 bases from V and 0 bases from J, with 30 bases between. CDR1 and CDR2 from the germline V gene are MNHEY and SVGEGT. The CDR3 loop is CASSYSFSVYGAGTLYSNQPQHF. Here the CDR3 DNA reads TGTGCCAGCAGTTACTCGTTCTCGGTGTATGGGGCCGGGACCCTTTATAGCAATCAGCCCCAGCATTTT.

The CDR3 region has the DNA TGTGCCACCAGTGATCTGACAGGTTATAGCAATCAGCCCCAGCATTTT. It translates to CATSDLTGYSNQPQHF. The V gene is TRBV24-1, the J gene TRBJ1-5; maybe TRBD1 (6 bases). V lost 3 bases, J lost 0 bases, and 11 bases lay in between. Germline V CDR1 and CDR2: KGHDR, SFDVKD. This CDR3 has 16 residues.

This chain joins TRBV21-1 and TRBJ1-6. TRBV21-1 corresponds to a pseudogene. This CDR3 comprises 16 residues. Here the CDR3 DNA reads TGTGCCAGCAGCAGACCGAGGGCCTCCTATAATTCACCCCTCCACTTT. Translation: CASSRPRASYNSPLHF.

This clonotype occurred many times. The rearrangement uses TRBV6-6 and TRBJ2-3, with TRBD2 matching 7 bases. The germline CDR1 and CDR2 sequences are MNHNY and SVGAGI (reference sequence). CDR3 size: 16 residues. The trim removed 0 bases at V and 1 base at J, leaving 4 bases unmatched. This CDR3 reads CASSYSSSGGTDTQYF. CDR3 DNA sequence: TGTGCCAGCAGTTACTCGTCTAGCGGAGGCACAGATACGCAGTATTTT.

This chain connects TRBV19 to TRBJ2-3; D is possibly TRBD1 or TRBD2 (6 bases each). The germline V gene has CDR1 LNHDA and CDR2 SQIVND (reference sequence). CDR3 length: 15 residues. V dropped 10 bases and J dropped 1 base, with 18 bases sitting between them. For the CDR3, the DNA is TGTGCCACGAAACAGGGCGCTAGCGGCACAGATACGCAGTATTTT. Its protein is CATKQGASGTDTQYF.

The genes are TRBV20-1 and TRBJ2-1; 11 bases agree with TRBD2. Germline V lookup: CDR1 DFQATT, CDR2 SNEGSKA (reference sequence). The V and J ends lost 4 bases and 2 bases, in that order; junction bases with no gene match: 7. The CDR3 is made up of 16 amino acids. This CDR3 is CSAIPLSGRAYNEQFF. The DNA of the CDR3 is TGCAGTGCTATCCCTCTTAGCGGGAGGGCCTACAATGAGCAGTTCTTC.

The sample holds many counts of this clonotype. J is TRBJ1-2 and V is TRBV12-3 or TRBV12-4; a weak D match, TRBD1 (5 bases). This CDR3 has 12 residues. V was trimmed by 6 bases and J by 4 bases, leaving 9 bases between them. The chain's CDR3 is CASSPDSYGYTF. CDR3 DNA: TGTGCCAGCAGCCCTGACAGCTATGGCTACACCTTC.

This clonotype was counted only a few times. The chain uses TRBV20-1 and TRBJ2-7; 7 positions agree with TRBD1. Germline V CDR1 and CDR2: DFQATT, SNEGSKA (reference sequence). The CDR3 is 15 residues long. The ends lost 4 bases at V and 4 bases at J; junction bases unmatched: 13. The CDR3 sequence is CSANRQGHTRYEQYF. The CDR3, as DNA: TGCAGTGCTAACCGACAGGGCCATACAAGGTACGAGCAGTACTTC.

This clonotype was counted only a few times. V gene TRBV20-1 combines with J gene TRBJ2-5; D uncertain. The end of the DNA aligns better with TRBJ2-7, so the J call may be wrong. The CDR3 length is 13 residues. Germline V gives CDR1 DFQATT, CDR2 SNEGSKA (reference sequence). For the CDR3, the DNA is TGCAGTGCTGCCGACCGCTCAACCTACGAGCAGTACTTC. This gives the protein CSAADRSTYEQYF.

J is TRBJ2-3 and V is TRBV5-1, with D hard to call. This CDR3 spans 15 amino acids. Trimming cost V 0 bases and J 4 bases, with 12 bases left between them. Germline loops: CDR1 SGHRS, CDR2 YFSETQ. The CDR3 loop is CASSLEQSRADTQYF. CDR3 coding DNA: TGCGCCAGCAGCTTGGAACAGTCTAGGGCAGATACGCAGTATTTT.

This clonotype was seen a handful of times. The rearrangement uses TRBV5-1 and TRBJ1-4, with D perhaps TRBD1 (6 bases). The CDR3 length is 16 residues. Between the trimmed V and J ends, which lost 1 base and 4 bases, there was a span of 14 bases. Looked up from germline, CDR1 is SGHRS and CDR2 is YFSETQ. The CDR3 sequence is CASSLQQGRSNEKLFF. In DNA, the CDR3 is TGCGCCAGCAGCTTGCAACAGGGTAGGAGTAATGAAAAACTGTTTTTT.

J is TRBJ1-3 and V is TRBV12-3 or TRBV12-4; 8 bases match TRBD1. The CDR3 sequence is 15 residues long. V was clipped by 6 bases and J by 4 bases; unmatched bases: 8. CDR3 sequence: CASRRRQGRGNTIYF. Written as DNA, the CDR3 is TGTGCCAGCAGGAGACGACAGGGGAGAGGAAACACCATATATTTT.

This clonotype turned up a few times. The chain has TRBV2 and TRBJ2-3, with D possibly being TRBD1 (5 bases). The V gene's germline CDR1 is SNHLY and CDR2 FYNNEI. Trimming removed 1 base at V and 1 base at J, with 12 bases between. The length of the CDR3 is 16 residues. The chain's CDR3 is CASSEDGRVGTDTQYF. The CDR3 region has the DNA TGTGCCAGCAGTGAAGACGGCAGGGTGGGCACAGATACGCAGTATTTT.